A selection of T cell receptor beta chains follows, all from one sample in a study of CD8 T cells in ankylosing spondylitis. TCRdb re-analysed the 5' RACE reads in MiXCR, keeping a single row per CDR3 protein. The sample includes more than 600,000 distinct CDR3 sequences, under 20% seen only once; the top ten take about a fifth. The source material was blood, either unsorted or a sorted T cell fraction (not recorded which). All receptors derive from a male donor with ankylosing spondylitis. The CDR3 runs from the conserved cysteine through the conserved F or W. A D gene is named only where the DNA matches it firmly. Expanded clones get a size class; other rows say once, few or many, or leave the size out.

size	V	J	length	D	CDR3	DNA
.	TRBV11-2	TRBJ2-1	15	TRBD2	CASSAGAGGPNEQFF	TGTGCCAGCAGCGCAGGCGCGGGAGGGCCGAATGAGCAGTTCTTC
few	TRBV27	TRBJ2-7	14	.	CASSQSGPPWEQYF	TGTGCCAGCAGCCAATCCGGGCCCCCCTGGGAGCAGTACTTC
few	TRBV13	TRBJ2-7	16	TRBD2	CASSSQLAGGDYEQYF	TGTGCCAGCAGCTCTCAGCTAGCGGGGGGAGACTACGAGCAGTACTTC
few	TRBV27	TRBJ1-6	13	TRBD1	CAGTGAYNSPLHF	TGTGCCGGTACAGGGGCATATAATTCACCCCTCCACTTT
many	TRBV12-3/TRBV12-4	TRBJ2-5	13	TRBD2	CASGASGAETQYF	TGTGCCAGCGGTGCTAGCGGGGCGGAGACCCAGTACTTC
few	TRBV12-5	TRBJ1-5	14	.	CASGLGGALQPQHF	TGTGCTAGTGGTTTGGGTGGGGCGCTTCAGCCCCAGCATTTT
few	TRBV9	TRBJ2-5	15	TRBD2	CASSVGAGAPETQYF	TGTGCCAGCAGCGTAGGCGCGGGAGCCCCGGAGACCCAGTACTTC
few	TRBV18	TRBJ2-3	14	TRBD2	CASSPTSAADTQYF	TGTGCCAGCTCACCAACTAGCGCGGCAGATACGCAGTATTTT
.	TRBV9	TRBJ2-5	12	TRBD1	CASSDREETQYF	TGTGCCAGCAGTGACAGGGAAGAGACCCAGTACTTC
many	TRBV20-1	TRBJ2-3	17	TRBD2	CSATPLEQRGNTDTQYF	TGCAGTGCTACCCCCCTGGAGCAGCGGGGAAACACAGATACGCAGTATTTT
once	TRBV5-5	TRBJ2-3	14	.	CASHPPTRTDTQYF	TGTGCCAGCCACCCGCCCACCCGCACAGATACGCAGTATTTT
.	TRBV29-1	TRBJ1-1	14	TRBD1	CSVIYHRGNTEAFF	TGCAGCGTCATATACCACAGGGGGAACACTGAAGCTTTCTTT
few	TRBV10-3	TRBJ1-2	15	TRBD1	CAISRAGDSIYGYTF	TGTGCCATCAGTCGAGCAGGGGACAGCATCTATGGCTACACCTTC
.	TRBV12-3/TRBV12-4	TRBJ2-3	18	TRBD2	CASSVTLGTSGGTDTQYF	TGTGCCAGCAGCGTTACCCTCGGGACTAGCGGGGGCACAGATACGCAGTATTTT
.	TRBV12-3/TRBV12-4	TRBJ2-7	18	TRBD1	CASRPDRGHLSSSYEQYF	TGTGCCAGCAGGCCTGACAGGGGGCACCTCTCGAGCTCCTACGAGCAGTACTTC
.	TRBV10-3	TRBJ2-1	15	TRBD1	CAISGVTGLANEQFF	TGTGCCATCAGTGGGGTGACAGGGTTAGCCAATGAGCAGTTCTTC
few	TRBV7-2	TRBJ1-2	15	.	CASSHTGTLNYGYTF	TGTGCCAGCAGTCATACTGGGACACTTAACTATGGCTACACCTTC
.	TRBV20-1	TRBJ2-1	14	.	CSARGPVAVNEQFF	TGCAGTGCTAGGGGTCCGGTAGCGGTCAATGAGCAGTTCTTC
few	TRBV6-5	TRBJ1-5	15	.	CASSYSEGDNQPQHF	TGTGCCAGCAGTTACTCGGAGGGTGACAATCAGCCCCAGCATTTT
.	TRBV24-1	TRBJ2-1	16	.	CATSDSVQSSYNEQFF	TGTGCCACCAGTGACAGCGTTCAAAGCTCCTACAATGAGCAGTTCTTC
few	TRBV5-1	TRBJ2-1	15	.	CASSPLPSDYNEQFF	TGCGCCAGCAGCCCACTGCCGTCGGACTACAATGAGCAGTTCTTC
few	TRBV20-1	TRBJ2-5	15	TRBD1	CSASPGQGHQETQYF	TGCAGTGCTTCTCCGGGACAGGGCCACCAAGAGACCCAGTACTTC
few	TRBV20-1	TRBJ2-5	15	TRBD2	CSARLAGGPVETQYF	TGCAGTGCTAGATTGGCGGGAGGGCCGGTGGAGACCCAGTACTTC
many	TRBV5-1	TRBJ2-1	13	.	CASSLGPNNEQFF	TGTGCCAGCAGCTTAGGGCCTAACAATGAGCAGTTCTTC